Listed here is a single T cell receptor (beta chain). The authors' processing: Amplification from reference gene primers served as the basis for estimated nucleated cell counts. Using immunoSEQ multiplex PCR, the repertoire was profiled, and TCRdb retains in-frame clones only, with some absent. Clonal size and the V and J genes are those of that table, whereas D and trimming came from the DNA. The table lists about 340,000 clones, 80% to 95% of them singletons. The cohort comprised adults aged roughly 18 to 95 years residing in about 25 US areas. Participants had their cohort set by participant-reported clinical history. Cohort 3 recovered donors had two negative PCRs, clearance, or symptom resolution. The data belong to a study of blood T cell repertoires in COVID-19. Germline-derived CDR1 and CDR2 are MDHEN and SYDVKM. V lost 5 bases and J 0 bases, leaving 25 bases between the germline ends. The CDR3 spans 20 residues.

The sequenced sample was PBMCs or T cells enriched from blood (not recorded which). The receptor comes from a woman in her 30s who had recovered from COVID-19. This rearrangement joins TRBV28 to TRBJ1-4; D might be TRBD1 (6 bases). For the CDR3, the DNA is TGTGCCAGCAGTCCAACGACAGGCCGGAACCTCGGGGCAACTAATGAAAAACTGTTTTTT. Amino acid sequence: CASSPTTGRNLGATNEKLFF.